This T cell receptor (beta chain) was identified during a study of post-analysis software for immune sequencing data. Study in general: Some patients lacked subtype; others had relapsing-remitting, secondary progressive or progressive-relapsing disease. Findings and limits, study-wide: Patients showed TRBV5-6, TRBV5-1 and TRBV20-1 among five TRBV segments more frequent than in controls.

Unique molecular identifiers featured in each of the TCR beta cDNA libraries. TCRdb re-analysed the PCR reads in MiXCR, keeping a single row per CDR3 protein. The sample lists roughly 540,000 distinct CDR3 sequences; 30% to 40% were seen once. Points on this clonotype: Its target is not known.

The CDR3 sequence is 15 residues long. Trimming took 6 bases from V and 3 from J; bases not matched to a gene: 10. The germline V gene encodes CDR1 SNHLY and CDR2 FYNNEI. The material sequenced was blood. The source is a girl under 18 with multiple sclerosis. The rearrangement uses TRBV2 and TRBJ1-2, with TRBD1 matching 7 bases. The CDR3: CASRKWTGYYYGYTF. In DNA, the CDR3 is TGTGCCAGCAGGAAGTGGACAGGCTACTACTATGGCTACACCTTC. Full variable domain (outside the CDR3, taken from reference TRBV2 and TRBJ1-2): EPEVTQTPSHQVTQMGQEVILRCVPISNHLYFYWYRQILGQKVEFLVSFYNNEISEKSEIFDDQFSVERPDGSNFTLKIRSTKLEDSAMYFCASRKWTGYYYGYTFGSGTRLTVV.